This TCR beta chain appears in the sequencing data of a study of CD8 T cells in ankylosing spondylitis. Study-level findings and limits: Researchers report that disease-linked clones proved CD8+ and relatively rare in peripheral blood. Some of these motif variants have turned up before, in reports on reactive arthritis synovial fluid and blood.

Deletions cut 0 bases from V and 4 bases from J, with 18 bases between. The CDR3 length is 17 residues. Germline CDR1 reads MGHRA; CDR2 reads YSYEKL. With respect to this clonotype: Antigen unknown.

It was by quantitative 5'-RACE with molecular barcodes that TCR beta libraries were made. TCRdb processed the 5' RACE reads anew with MiXCR; each CDR3 protein has one entry. The sample gives 250,000 or so distinct CDR3 sequences, 18% of which show up once; around 32% is in the top ten. Sequencing used blood, either unsorted or a sorted T cell fraction (not recorded which). This chain joins TRBV4-1 and TRBJ1-2; D is perhaps TRBD1 (6 bases). The source is a male donor with ankylosing spondylitis or in good health (not recorded which). The DNA of the CDR3 is TGCGCCAGCAGCCAAGATCCGCTGGACAGCCTAGGCTATGGCTACACCTTC. As protein: CASSQDPLDSLGYGYTF.